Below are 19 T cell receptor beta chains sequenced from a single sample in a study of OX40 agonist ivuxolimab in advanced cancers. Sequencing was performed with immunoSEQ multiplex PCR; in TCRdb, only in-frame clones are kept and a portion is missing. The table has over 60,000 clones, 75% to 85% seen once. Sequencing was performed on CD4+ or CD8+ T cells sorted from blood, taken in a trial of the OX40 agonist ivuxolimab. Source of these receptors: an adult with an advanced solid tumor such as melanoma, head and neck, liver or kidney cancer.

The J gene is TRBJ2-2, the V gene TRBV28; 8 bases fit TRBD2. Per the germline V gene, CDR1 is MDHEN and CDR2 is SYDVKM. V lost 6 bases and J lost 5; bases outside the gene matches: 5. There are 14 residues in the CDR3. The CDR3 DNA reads TGTGCCAGCAGCGGGGGGGCCAGGACCGGGGAGCTGTTTTTT. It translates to CASSGGARTGELFF.

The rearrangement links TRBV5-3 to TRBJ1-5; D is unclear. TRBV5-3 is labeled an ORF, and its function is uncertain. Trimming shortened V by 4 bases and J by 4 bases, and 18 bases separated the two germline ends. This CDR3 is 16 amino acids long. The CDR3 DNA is TGTGCCAGAAGCCACCGGCGCCGGAGTCTTAATCAGCCCCAGCATTTT. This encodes CARSHRRRSLNQPQHF.

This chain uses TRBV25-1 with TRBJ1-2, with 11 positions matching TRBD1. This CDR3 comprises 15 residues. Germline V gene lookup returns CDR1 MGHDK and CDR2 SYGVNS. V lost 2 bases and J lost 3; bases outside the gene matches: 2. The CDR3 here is CASSEGTGGDYGYTF. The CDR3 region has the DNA TGTGCCAGCAGTGAAGGGACAGGGGGAGACTATGGCTACACCTTC.

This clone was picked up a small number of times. The CDR3 spells CASSRGQTDEQYF. CDR3 nucleotides: TGTGCCAGCAGCCGGGGACAGACCGACGAGCAGTACTTC. This chain joins TRBV7-8 and TRBJ2-7; TRBD1 matches at 7 bases. This CDR3 comprises 13 residues. With V trimmed by 5 bases and J by 5 bases, 6 bases remained unmatched. CDR1 is SGHVS, CDR2 FQNEAQ, per germline.

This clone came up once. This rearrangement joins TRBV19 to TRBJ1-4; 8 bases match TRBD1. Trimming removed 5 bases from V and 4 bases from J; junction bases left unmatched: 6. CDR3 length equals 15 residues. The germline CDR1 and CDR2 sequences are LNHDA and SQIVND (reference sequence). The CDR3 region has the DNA TGTGCCAGTAGTCCTACAGGGGGGGGTAATGAAAAACTGTTTTTT. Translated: CASSPTGGGNEKLFF.

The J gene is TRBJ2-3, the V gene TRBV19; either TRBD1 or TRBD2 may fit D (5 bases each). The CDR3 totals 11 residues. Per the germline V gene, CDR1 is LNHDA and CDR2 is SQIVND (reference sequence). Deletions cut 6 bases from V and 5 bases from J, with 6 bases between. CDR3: CASRGEDTQYF. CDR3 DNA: TGTGCCAGTAGGGGGGAAGATACGCAGTATTTT.

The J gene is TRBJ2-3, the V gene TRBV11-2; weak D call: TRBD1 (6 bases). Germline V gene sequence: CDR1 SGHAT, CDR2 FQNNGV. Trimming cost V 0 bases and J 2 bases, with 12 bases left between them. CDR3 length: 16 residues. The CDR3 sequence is CASSLELTGSTDTQYF. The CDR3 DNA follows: TGTGCCAGCAGCTTAGAATTGACAGGCTCCACAGATACGCAGTATTTT.

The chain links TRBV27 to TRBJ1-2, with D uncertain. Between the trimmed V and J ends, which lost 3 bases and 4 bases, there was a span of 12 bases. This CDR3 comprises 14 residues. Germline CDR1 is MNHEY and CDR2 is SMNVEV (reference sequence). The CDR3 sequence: CASSLSPVFYGYTF. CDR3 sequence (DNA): TGTGCCAGCAGTTTGTCACCGGTCTTCTATGGCTACACCTTC.

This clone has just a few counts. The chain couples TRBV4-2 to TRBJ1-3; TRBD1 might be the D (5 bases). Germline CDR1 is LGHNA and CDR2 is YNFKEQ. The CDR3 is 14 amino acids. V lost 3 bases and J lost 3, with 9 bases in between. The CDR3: CASSQGTVGNTIYF. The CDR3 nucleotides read TGTGCCAGCAGCCAGGGGACCGTTGGAAACACCATATATTTT.

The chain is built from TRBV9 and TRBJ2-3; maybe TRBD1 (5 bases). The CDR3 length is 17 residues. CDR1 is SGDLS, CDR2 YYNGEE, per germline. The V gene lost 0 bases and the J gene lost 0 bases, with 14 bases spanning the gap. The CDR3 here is CASSVDGGAGSTDTQYF. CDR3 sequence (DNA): TGTGCCAGCAGCGTAGATGGTGGGGCCGGTAGCACAGATACGCAGTATTTT.

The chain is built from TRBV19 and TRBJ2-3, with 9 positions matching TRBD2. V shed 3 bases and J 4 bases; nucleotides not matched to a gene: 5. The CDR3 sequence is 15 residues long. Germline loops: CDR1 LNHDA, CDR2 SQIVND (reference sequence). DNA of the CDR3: TGTGCCAGTAGTATCGGCGGGGGGGCAGCAGATACGCAGTATTTT. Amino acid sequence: CASSIGGGAADTQYF.

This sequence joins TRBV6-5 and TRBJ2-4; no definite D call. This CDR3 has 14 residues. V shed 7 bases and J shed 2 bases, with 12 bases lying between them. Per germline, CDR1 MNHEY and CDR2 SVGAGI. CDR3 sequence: CASTPLGTKNIQYF. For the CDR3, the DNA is TGTGCCAGCACCCCCTTAGGAACCAAAAACATTCAGTACTTC.

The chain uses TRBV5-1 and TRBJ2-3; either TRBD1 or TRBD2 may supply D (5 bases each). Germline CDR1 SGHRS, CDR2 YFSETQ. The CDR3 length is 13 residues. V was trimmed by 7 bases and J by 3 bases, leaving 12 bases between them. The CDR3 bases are TGCGCCAGCCGAGAGGGGAGTACAGATACGCAGTATTTT. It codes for CASREGSTDTQYF. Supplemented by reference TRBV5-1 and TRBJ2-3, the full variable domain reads KAGVTQTPRYLIKTRGQQVTLSCSPISGHRSVSWYQQTPGQGLQFLFEYFSETQRNKGNFPGRFSGRQFSNSRSEMNVSTLELGDSALYLCASREGSTDTQYFGPGTRLTVL.

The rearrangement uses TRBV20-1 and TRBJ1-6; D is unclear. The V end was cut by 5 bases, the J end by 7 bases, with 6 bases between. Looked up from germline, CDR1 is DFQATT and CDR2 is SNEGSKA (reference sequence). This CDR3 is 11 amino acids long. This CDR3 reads CSAAGNSPLHF. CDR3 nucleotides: TGCAGTGCTGCCGGGAATTCACCCCTCCACTTT.

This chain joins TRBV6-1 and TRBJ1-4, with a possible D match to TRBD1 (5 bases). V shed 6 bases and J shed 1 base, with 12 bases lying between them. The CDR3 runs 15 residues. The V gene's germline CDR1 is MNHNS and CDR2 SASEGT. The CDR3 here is CASSAGRGTNEKLFF. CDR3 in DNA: TGTGCCAGCAGCGCAGGGAGAGGAACTAATGAAAAACTGTTTTTT.

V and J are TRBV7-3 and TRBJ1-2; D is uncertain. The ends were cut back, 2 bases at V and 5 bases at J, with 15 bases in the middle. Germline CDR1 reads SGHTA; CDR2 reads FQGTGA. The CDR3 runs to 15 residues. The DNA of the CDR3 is TGTGCCAGCAGCTTAGAGGGAGGGCGAGGGTATGGCTACACCTTC. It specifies CASSLEGGRGYGYTF. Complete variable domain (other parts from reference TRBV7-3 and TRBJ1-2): GAGVSQTPSNKVTEKGKYVELRCDPISGHTALYWYRQSLGQGPEFLIYFQGTGAADDSGLPNDRFFAVRPEGSVSTLKIQRTERGDSAVYLCASSLEGGRGYGYTFGSGTRLTVV.

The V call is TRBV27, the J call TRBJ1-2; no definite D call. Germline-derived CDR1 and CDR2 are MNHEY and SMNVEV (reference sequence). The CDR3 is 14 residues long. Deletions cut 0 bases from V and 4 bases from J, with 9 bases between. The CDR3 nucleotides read TGTGCCAGCAGTTTATCCCCGAACTCCTATGGCTACACCTTC. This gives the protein CASSLSPNSYGYTF.

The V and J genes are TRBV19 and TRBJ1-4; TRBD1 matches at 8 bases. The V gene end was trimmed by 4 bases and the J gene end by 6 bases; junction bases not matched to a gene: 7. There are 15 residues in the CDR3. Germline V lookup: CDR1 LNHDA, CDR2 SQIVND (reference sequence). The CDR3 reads CASSTNRGWHEKLFF. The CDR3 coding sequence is TGTGCCAGTAGTACAAACAGGGGGTGGCATGAAAAACTGTTTTTT.

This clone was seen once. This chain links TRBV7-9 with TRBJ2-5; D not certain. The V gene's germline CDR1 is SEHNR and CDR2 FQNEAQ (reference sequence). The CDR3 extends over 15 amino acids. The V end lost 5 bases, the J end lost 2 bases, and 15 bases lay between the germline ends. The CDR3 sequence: CASSPRVGQQETQYF. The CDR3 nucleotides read TGTGCCAGCAGCCCCCGAGTGGGCCAACAAGAGACCCAGTACTTC.